This T cell receptor beta chain was recorded in a study of CD8 T cells in Susac syndrome. After extraction with the RNeasy kit, roughly 0.45 to 1 ug of the RNA was reverse transcribed using random hexamers. The method of amplification for TCR beta CDR3 was immunoSEQ multiplex PCR, covering 54 Vbeta and 13 Jbeta. MiXCR, run by TCRdb on the immunoSEQ multiplex PCR reads, gives a single entry per CDR3 protein. The repertoire holds some 100,000 distinct CDR3 sequences, 85% to 95% seen once, with approximately 0.13% in the top ten. In blood CD8+ and CD4+ T cells, TCR beta underwent sequencing. Healthy donors constituted the control group, matched for age and sex. CD8+ and CD4+ T cells were negatively isolated; TEMRA cells were FACS-enriched. CDR1 is MNHNY and CDR2 is SVGAGI in the germline V gene (reference sequence). The CDR3 is made up of 16 amino acids. V lost 4 bases and J lost 3; bases outside the gene matches: 10.

The sequence was collected from a human donor in good health. The sequencing sample was made of CD8+ T cells from PBMCs. This chain joins TRBV6-6 and TRBJ2-7; 9 bases map to TRBD2. The CDR3 DNA follows: TGTGCCAGCAGTTCCGCCACTAGCGGGTCAAGCTACGAGCAGTACTTC. This encodes CASSSATSGSSYEQYF.